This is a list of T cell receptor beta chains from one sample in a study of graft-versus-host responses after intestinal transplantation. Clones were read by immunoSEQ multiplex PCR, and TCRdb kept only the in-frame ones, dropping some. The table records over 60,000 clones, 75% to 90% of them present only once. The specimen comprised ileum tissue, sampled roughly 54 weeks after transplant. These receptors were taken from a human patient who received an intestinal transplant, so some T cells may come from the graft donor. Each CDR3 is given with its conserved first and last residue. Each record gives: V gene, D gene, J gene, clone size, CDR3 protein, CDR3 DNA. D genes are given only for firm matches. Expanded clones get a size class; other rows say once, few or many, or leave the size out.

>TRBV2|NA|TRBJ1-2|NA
CASMERILVTGYTF
TGTGCCAGCATGGAGAGGATTTTGGTGACTGGCTACACCTTC
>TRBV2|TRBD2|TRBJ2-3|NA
CASTGGREGTDTQYF
TGTGCCAGCACGGGAGGGCGGGAAGGCACAGATACGCAGTATTTT
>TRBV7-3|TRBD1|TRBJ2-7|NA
CASSYDRGPTYEQYF
TGTGCCAGCAGCTACGACAGGGGCCCCACCTACGAGCAGTACTTC
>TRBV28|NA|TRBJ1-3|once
CASSLWGAGNTIYF
TGTGCCAGCAGTTTATGGGGCGCTGGAAACACCATATATTTT
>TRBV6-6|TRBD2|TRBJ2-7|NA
CASSLAGGTSYEQYF
TGTGCCAGCAGCCTAGCGGGGGGAACTTCCTACGAGCAGTACTTC
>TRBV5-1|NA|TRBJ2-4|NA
CASRDRVLAKNIQYF
TGCGCCAGCAGAGACAGAGTACTAGCCAAAAACATTCAGTACTTC
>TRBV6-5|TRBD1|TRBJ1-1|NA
CASSPGTANTEAFF
TGTGCCAGCAGCCCCGGGACAGCGAACACTGAAGCTTTCTTT
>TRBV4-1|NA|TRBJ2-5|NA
CASSQTGPWETQYF
TGCGCCAGCAGCCAAACAGGTCCGTGGGAGACCCAGTACTTC
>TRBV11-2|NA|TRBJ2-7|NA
CASSLPLGGSSYEQYF
TGTGCCAGCAGCCTACCCTTGGGAGGATCGTCCTACGAGCAGTACTTC
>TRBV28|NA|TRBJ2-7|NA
CASRAALEGQYF
TGTGCCAGCCGTGCCGCCCTTGAGGGGCAGTACTTC
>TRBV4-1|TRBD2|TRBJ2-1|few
CASSQALAGGEEQFF
TGCGCCAGCAGCCAAGCACTAGCGGGGGGTGAAGAGCAGTTCTTC
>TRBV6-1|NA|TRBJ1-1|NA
CASSGHTEAFF
TGTGCCAGCAGCGGACACACTGAAGCTTTCTTT
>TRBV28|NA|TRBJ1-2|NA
CASSLERSNYGYTF
TGTGCCAGCAGTTTGGAGCGCAGCAACTATGGCTACACCTTC
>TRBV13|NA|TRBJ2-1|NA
CASSFRVGNEQFF
TGTGCCAGCAGCTTTCGGGTAGGCAATGAGCAGTTCTTC
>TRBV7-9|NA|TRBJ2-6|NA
CASRDPVMGSGANVLTF
TGTGCCAGCAGAGACCCGGTCATGGGGTCTGGGGCCAACGTCCTGACTTTC
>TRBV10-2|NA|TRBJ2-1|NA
CASRGLYNEQFF
TGCGCCAGCAGGGGACTCTACAATGAGCAGTTCTTC
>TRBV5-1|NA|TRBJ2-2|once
CASSLAQGLTGELFF
TGCGCCAGCAGCTTGGCGCAGGGGTTGACCGGGGAGCTGTTTTTT
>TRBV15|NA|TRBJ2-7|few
CATSREGDEQYF
TGTGCCACCAGCAGAGAGGGAGACGAGCAGTACTTC
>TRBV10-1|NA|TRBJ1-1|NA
CASSESRGEAFF
TGCGCCAGCAGTGAGTCGAGGGGGGAAGCTTTCTTT
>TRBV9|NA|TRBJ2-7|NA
CASSVEGGSYEQYF
TGTGCCAGCAGCGTAGAAGGCGGGTCCTACGAGCAGTACTTC
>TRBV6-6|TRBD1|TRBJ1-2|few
CASSSQTGWDGYTF
TGTGCCAGCAGCTCTCAGACAGGGTGGGATGGCTACACCTTC
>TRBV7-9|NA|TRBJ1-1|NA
CASSLDGGQGGTEAFF
TGTGCCAGCAGCTTAGATGGCGGGCAGGGTGGCACTGAAGCTTTCTTT
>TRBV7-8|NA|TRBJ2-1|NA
CASSTWGRDTAHYSSYNEQFF
TGTGCCAGCAGCACCTGGGGCAGGGACACCGCCCACTATAGCTCCTACAATGAGCAGTTCTTC
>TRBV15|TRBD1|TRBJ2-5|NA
CATTESTRTGFQETQYF
TGTGCCACCACAGAATCGACTCGGACAGGGTTCCAAGAGACCCAGTACTTC
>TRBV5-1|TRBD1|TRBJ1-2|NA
CASRPNRGDYTF
TGCGCCAGCAGACCAAACAGGGGTGACTACACCTTC
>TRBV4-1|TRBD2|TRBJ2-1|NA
CASSQAGLAGEREQFF
TGCGCCAGCAGCCAAGCAGGACTAGCGGGAGAGCGTGAGCAGTTCTTC
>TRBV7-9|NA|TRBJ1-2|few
CASSLDGANYGYTF
TGTGCCAGCAGCTTAGACGGAGCGAACTATGGCTACACCTTC
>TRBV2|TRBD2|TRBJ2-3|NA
CASSELAGADTQYF
TGTGCCAGCAGTGAACTAGCGGGGGCAGATACGCAGTATTTT
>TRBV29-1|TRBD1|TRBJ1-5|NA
CSVAQGVNQPQHF
TGCAGCGTTGCTCAGGGGGTTAATCAGCCCCAGCATTTT
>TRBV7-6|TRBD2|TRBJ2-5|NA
CASSLVPSGRETQYF
TGTGCCAGCAGCTTAGTACCTAGCGGGAGAGAGACCCAGTACTTC
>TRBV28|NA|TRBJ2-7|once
CASSLGTGAYEQYF
TGTGCCAGCAGTCTCGGGACCGGGGCCTACGAGCAGTACTTC
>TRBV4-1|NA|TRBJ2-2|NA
CASSQVFRGDTGELFF
TGCGCCAGCAGCCAAGTGTTCAGAGGTGACACCGGGGAGCTGTTTTTT
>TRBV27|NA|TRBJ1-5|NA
CASSAGLDQPQHF
TGTGCCAGCAGTGCCGGATTGGATCAGCCCCAGCATTTT
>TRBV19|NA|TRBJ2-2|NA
CASSGGELFF
TGTGCCAGTAGTGGCGGGGAGCTGTTTTTT
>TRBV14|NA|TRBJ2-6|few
CASSQWSGANVLTF
TGTGCCAGCAGCCAATGGTCTGGGGCCAACGTCCTGACTTTC
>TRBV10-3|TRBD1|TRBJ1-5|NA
CAISEFYTGGYQPQHF
TGTGCCATCAGTGAGTTCTATACAGGGGGCTATCAGCCCCAGCATTTT
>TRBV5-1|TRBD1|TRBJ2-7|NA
CASSFLGQGTYYEQYF
TGCGCCAGCAGCTTCCTGGGACAGGGGACCTACTACGAGCAGTACTTC
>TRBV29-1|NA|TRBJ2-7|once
CSVVGSKASYEQYF
TGCAGCGTTGTGGGTTCTAAGGCCTCTTACGAGCAGTACTTC
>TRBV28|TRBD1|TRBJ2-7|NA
CASSRPSRGRYEQYF
TGTGCCAGCAGCCGCCCGTCCAGGGGGCGGTACGAGCAGTACTTC
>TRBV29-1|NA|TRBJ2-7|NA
CSVVVRAYEQYF
TGCAGCGTTGTAGTCAGAGCCTACGAGCAGTACTTC
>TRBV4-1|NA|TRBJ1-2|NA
CASSQVDRRVGHTF
TGCGCCAGCAGCCAAGTCGACAGGCGGGTCGGCCACACCTTC
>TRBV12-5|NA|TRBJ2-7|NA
CASGGTYEQYF
TGTGCTAGCGGGGGAACCTACGAGCAGTACTTC
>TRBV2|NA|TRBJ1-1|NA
CASSEDRNTEAFF
TGTGCCAGCAGTGAAGACAGGAACACTGAAGCTTTCTTT
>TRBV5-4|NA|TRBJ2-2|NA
CASSYTGELFF
TGTGCCAGCAGCTACACCGGGGAGCTGTTTTTT
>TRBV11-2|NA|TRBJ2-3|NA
CASSLREDIFPKVAQYF
TGTGCCAGCAGCTTAAGAGAAGACATTTTCCCCAAGGTAGCGCAGTATTTT
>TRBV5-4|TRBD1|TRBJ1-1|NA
CASSAGTGEAFF
TGTGCCAGCAGCGCTGGGACAGGCGAAGCTTTCTTT
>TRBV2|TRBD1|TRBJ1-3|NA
CASTRGDSSGNTIYF
TGTGCCAGCACCCGGGGGGACAGCTCTGGAAACACCATATATTTT
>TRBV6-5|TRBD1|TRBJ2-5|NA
CASSLGQGWETQYF
TGTGCCAGCAGTTTGGGACAGGGATGGGAGACCCAGTACTTC
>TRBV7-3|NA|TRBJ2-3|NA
CASSSSRVPDTQYF
TGTGCCAGCAGCTCGTCCAGGGTACCAGATACGCAGTATTTT
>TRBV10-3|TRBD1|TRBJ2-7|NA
CATRGTDRSSSYEQYF
TGTGCCACCAGGGGGACGGACAGGTCGTCTTCCTACGAGCAGTACTTC